The TCR beta chain described here comes from a study of long-term antiretroviral therapy in people with HIV. Study outcomes and limitations: Blood, drawn from about 2004 to 2018, may reflect older ART regimens.

The V gene's germline CDR1 is SGHRS and CDR2 YFSETQ. There are 16 residues in the CDR3. V lost 0 bases and J lost 5, with 16 bases in between. Running of the v3.0 immunoSEQ assay took place at survey level. Some clones are missing from TCRdb's copy, which holds only in-frame ones; the method was immunoSEQ multiplex PCR. The repertoire holds tens of thousands of clones, with approximately 95% as singletons. On this clone itself: No antigen is known for it.

This sequence joins TRBV5-1 and TRBJ2-3; D possibly uses TRBD1 or TRBD2 (6 bases each). The sequence was obtained from a man aged 45-65 years with HIV. The sample was unsorted PBMCs, taken 5.3 years after starting antiretroviral therapy. The CDR3 reads CASSLEGGRLLDTQYF. CDR3 DNA: TGCGCCAGCAGCTTGGAAGGGGGGCGGCTACTAGATACGCAGTATTTT.